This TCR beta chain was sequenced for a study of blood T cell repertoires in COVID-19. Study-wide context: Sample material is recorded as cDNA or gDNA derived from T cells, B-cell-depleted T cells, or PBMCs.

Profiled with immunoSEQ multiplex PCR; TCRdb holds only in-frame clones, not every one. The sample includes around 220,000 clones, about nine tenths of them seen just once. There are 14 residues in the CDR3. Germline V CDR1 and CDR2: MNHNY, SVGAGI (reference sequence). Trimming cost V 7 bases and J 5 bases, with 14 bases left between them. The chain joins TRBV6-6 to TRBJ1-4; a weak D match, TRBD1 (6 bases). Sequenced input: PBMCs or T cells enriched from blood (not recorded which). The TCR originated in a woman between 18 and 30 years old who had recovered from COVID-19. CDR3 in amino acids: CASNPDRRNEKLFF. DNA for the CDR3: TGTGCCAGCAACCCGGACAGACGAAATGAAAAACTGTTTTTT.